This TCR beta chain stems from a study of Ad26.COV2.S vaccination and SARS-CoV-2 variants. Repertoires were generated with immunoSEQ multiplex PCR, while TCRdb's copy carries only in-frame clones and drops some. The sample yields around 350,000 clones, 92% seen once. Overall study results and limits: After vaccination, reports described spike-specific CD8+ and CD4+ T cell responses as showing substantial breadth. Vaccinated and placebo-treated recipients had similar non-spike TCR breadth. Measures of TCR breadth and depth may have fallen short of total T cell responses. Compared with placebo recipients, vaccine recipients had higher spike-specific TCR breadth.

Turning to this clone: The target antigen is unknown.

Sample: peripheral blood, taken after recovery from COVID-19. This receptor was obtained from a human donor who had recovered from COVID-19.

The CDR3 loop reads CASSPGTGGYTEAFF. In DNA, the CDR3 is TGTGCCAGCTCACCCGGGACAGGGGGCTACACTGAAGCTTTCTTT. The J gene is TRBJ1-1, the V gene TRBV18; 12 bases are shared with TRBD1. The V segment lost 3 bases and the J segment 3 bases; nucleotides outside the gene matches: 2. Germline V gene lookup returns CDR1 KGHSH and CDR2 LQKENI. CDR3 size: 15 residues.